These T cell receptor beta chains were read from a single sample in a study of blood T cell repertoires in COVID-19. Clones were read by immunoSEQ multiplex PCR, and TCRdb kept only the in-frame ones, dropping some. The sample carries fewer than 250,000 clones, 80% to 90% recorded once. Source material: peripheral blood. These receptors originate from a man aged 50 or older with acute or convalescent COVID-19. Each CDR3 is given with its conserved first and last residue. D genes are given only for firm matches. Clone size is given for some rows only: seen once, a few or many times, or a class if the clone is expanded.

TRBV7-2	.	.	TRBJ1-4	TGTGCCAGCAGCCGCGAGGCTTCAACTAATGAAAAACTGTTTTTT	CASSREASTNEKLFF
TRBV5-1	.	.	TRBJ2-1	TGCGCCAGCAGCCCGGGGGGGACAGAAGGAAATGAGCAGTTCTTC	CASSPGGTEGNEQFF
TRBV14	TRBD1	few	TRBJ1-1	TGTGCCAGCAGCCAACAGGGGGCTTTGAACACTGAAGCTTTCTTT	CASSQQGALNTEAFF
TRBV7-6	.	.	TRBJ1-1	TGTGCCAGCAGCTTAGAAGCGTGGGTCAACACTGAAGCTTTCTTT	CASSLEAWVNTEAFF
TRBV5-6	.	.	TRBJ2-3	TGTGCCAGCAGCTTGAATTATCCAGATACGCAGTATTTT	CASSLNYPDTQYF
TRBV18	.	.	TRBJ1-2	TGTGCCAGCTCACCATCCCCCACTAACTATGGCTACACCTTC	CASSPSPTNYGYTF
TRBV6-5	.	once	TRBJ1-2	TGTGCCAGCAGTTACTCATGGCAGGGGAGCGGCTACACCTTC	CASSYSWQGSGYTF
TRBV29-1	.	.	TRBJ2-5	TGCAGCGGAGGGGACTTTACGGAGACCCAGTACTTC	CSGGDFTETQYF
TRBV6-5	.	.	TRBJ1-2	TGTGCCAGCAGTTACGGGACAAGCTATGGCTACACCTTC	CASSYGTSYGYTF
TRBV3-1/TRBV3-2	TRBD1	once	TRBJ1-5	TGTGCCAGCAGCCAAGAGGGACAGCTTCTGCCCCAGCATTTT	CASSQEGQLLPQHF
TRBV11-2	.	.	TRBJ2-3	TGTGCCAGCAGCTTACAAGGAGGAGGGATAAATACGCAGTATTTT	CASSLQGGGINTQYF
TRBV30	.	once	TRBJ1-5	TGTGCCTGGAGTGTACAGGAATTGAAGCCCCAGCATTTT	CAWSVQELKPQHF
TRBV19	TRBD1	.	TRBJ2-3	TGTGCCAGTAGTATGGACAGGGGGGGACCTAGCACAGATACGCAGTATTTT	CASSMDRGGPSTDTQYF
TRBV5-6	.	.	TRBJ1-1	TGTGCCAGCAGCTTGTTTAGGGGTTCTGAAGCTTTCTTT	CASSLFRGSEAFF
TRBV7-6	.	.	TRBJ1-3	TGTGCCAGCAGCAGCTTATCTCAGGCGCCGGCGGGAGGAAACACCATATATTTT	CASSSLSQAPAGGNTIYF
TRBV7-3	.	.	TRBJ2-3	TGTGCCAGCAGCCCCCGGGGCGGGGCACAGGTAGATACGCAGTATTTT	CASSPRGGAQVDTQYF
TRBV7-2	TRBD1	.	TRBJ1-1	TGTGCCATCCCCCCTTCGGGGACAGGGAACTTAAGAGGCACTGAAGCTTTCTTT	CAIPPSGTGNLRGTEAFF
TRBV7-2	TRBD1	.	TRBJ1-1	TGTGCCAGCAGCTTAGAGGGGGCGTCGAAAAGGGCTTTCTTT	CASSLEGASKRAFF
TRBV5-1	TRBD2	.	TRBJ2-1	TGCGCCAGCAGCGGGACTAGCGGGGGCTACAATGAGCAGTTCTTC	CASSGTSGGYNEQFF
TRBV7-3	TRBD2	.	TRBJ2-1	TGTGCCAGCAGCTGGGGACTAGCTTTCAACAATGAGCAGTTCTTC	CASSWGLAFNNEQFF
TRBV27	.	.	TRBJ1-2	TGTGCCAGCAGTTTAAATTTTGGCAGGGAGGACTATGGCTACACCTTC	CASSLNFGREDYGYTF
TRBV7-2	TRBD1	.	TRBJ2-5	TGTGCCAGCAGCGCCGACAGGGGAGAGACCCAGTACTTC	CASSADRGETQYF
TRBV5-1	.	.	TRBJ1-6	TGCGCCAGCAGCTCGAGCGGGGTAATTGATTCACCCCTCCACTTT	CASSSSGVIDSPLHF
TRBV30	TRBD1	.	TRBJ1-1	TGTGCCTGGAGGACGGACAGGGGCTACACTGAAGCTTTCTTT	CAWRTDRGYTEAFF
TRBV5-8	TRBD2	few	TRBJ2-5	TGTGCCAGCAGCTGGGGACTAGCGGGGGATCGCCAAGAGACCCAGTACTTC	CASSWGLAGDRQETQYF
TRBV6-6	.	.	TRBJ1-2	TGTGCCAGCAGCGGGAGTGATGGCTACACCTTC	CASSGSDGYTF
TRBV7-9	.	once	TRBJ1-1	TGTGCCAGCAGCGGTGGGGCAGCTGAAGCTTTCTTT	CASSGGAAEAFF
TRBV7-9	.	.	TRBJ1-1	TGTGCCAGCACCCCATCCGGAGCAGCCCTGGGGAACACTGAAGCTTTCTTT	CASTPSGAALGNTEAFF
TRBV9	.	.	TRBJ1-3	TGTGCCAGCAGCGTAGGGGGACACTCTGGAAACACCATATATTTT	CASSVGGHSGNTIYF
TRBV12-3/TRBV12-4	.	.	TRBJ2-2	TGTGCCAGCAGTGGGATCGGCGGGAGGGAGCTGTTTTTT	CASSGIGGRELFF
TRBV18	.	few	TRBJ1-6	TGTGCCAGCTCACCAACGGAGGGTTCACCCCTCCACTTT	CASSPTEGSPLHF
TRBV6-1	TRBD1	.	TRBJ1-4	TGTGCCAGCAGTGAAGGAAGAGGGACAGGGGGAGATGAAAAACTGTTTTTT	CASSEGRGTGGDEKLFF
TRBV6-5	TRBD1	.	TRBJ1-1	TGTGCCAGCAGGAGGACAGGGGCCACTGAAGCTTTCTTT	CASRRTGATEAFF
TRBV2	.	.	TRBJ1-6	TGTGCCAGCAGTGACCAGGCCGTGATTAATAATTCACCCCTCCACTTT	CASSDQAVINNSPLHF
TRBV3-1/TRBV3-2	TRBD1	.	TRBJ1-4	TGTGCCAGCAGCCAAGTTAAACGGGACAGACCTCACGGGGAAAAACTGTTTTTT	CASSQVKRDRPHGEKLFF
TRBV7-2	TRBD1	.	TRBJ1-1	TGTGCCAGCAGCTTACCCGACAGGGGAGGCGCTGAAGCTTTCTTT	CASSLPDRGGAEAFF
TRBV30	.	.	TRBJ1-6	TGTGCCTGGTCCGGGACTAGTAATTCACCCCTCCACTTT	CAWSGTSNSPLHF
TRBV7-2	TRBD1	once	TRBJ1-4	TGTGCCAGCAGCTTTGGACAGGGGGCTAATGAAAAACTGTTTTTT	CASSFGQGANEKLFF
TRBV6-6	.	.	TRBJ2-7	TGTGCCAGCAGTTATAGGGGCAACGAGCAGTACTTC	CASSYRGNEQYF
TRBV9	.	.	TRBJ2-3	TGTGCCAGCAGCGGGAGTCTGTCCTTTGCAGATACGCAGTATTTT	CASSGSLSFADTQYF
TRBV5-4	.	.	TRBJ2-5	TGTGCCAGCAGCGGGAACTGGGGGGAAGGAGAGACCCAGTACTTC	CASSGNWGEGETQYF
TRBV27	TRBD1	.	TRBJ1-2	TGTGCCAGCAGTTTATCGAGGACAGGGTCCCTCTTATATGGCTACACCTTC	CASSLSRTGSLLYGYTF
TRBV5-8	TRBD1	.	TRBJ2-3	TGTGCCAGCAGCTCTACAGGGGGAATGGGAGATACGCAGTATTTT	CASSSTGGMGDTQYF
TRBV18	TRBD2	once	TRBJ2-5	TGTGCCAGCTCCCTATGGAGCGGGGGGGCCCAAGAGACCCAGTACTTC	CASSLWSGGAQETQYF
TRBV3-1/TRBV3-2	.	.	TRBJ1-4	TGTGCCAGCAGCCTTCAGGGTAATGAAAAACTGTTTTTT	CASSLQGNEKLFF
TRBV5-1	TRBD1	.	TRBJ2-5	TGCGCCAGCAGCTTAACACCGGGACAGGGTAGCCGGGAGACCCAGTACTTC	CASSLTPGQGSRETQYF
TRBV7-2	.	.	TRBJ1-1	TGTGCCAGCAGCTTAGTTGGTCGCCCCCAAACCGGGAACGAAGCTTTCTTT	CASSLVGRPQTGNEAFF
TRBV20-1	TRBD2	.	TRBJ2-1	TGCAGTGCTTGGGAGGGTGAGCAGTTCTTC	CSAWEGEQFF
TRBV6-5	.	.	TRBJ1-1	TGTGCCAGCAGGCTCGGGGGGGTAAAGACTGAAGCTTTCTTT	CASRLGGVKTEAFF
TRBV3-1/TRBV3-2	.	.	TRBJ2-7	TGTGCCAGCAGCCAAGCCCGCGGTGGGGGGATGCCGGCGACCTACGAGCAGTACTTC	CASSQARGGGMPATYEQYF
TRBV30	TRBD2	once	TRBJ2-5	TGTGCCTGGAGTGTAGGACTAGCGGGGCAAGAGACCCAGTACTTC	CAWSVGLAGQETQYF
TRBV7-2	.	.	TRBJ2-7	TGTGCCAGCAGCTTATCGGCGGGGTTGGACGAGCAGTACTTC	CASSLSAGLDEQYF
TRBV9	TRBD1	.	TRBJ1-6	TGTGCCAGCAGCGGAGGGGGGACAGGGAATTCACCCCTCCACTTT	CASSGGGTGNSPLHF
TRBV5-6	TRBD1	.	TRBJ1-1	TGTGCCAGCAGCTTGGTAGGGGGCGCGGGCACTGAAGCTTTCTTT	CASSLVGGAGTEAFF
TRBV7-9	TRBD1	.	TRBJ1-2	TGTGCCAGCAGCGCAAGGACAGGGCGGTTAGGTGGCTACACCTTC	CASSARTGRLGGYTF